The clone carrying this T cell receptor beta chain was observed a few times. Its cognate antigen is unknown. The germline V gene has CDR1 WSHSY and CDR2 SAAADI. Trimming at V came to 4 bases and at J to 4 bases, leaving 1 base not matched to a gene. This CDR3 is 14 amino acids long. This sample stems from a study of cytomegalovirus exposure and HLA in healthy donors. General study findings and limits: Previously analyzed data showed that most TCR beta V segments were productive at a frequency of about 90% or about 30%. Several V segments, TRBV6-2 and TRBV6-3 among them, could not be told apart and were dropped. A missense DCLRE1C variant was associated with V- and J-gene trimming of TCR beta chains in a later analysis, and an independent cohort replicated the association.

13 Jbeta primers and 60 Vbeta primers were used for the PCR. Data came from immunoSEQ multiplex PCR; TCRdb stores just in-frame clones and leaves some out. Of about 100,000 clones listed, around 80% are singletons. This chain links TRBV10-2 with TRBJ2-1; 10 bases map to TRBD2. The specimen sequenced was PBMCs. The origin of this receptor is a man younger than 45 in good health and CMV-seronegative. The CDR3 loop is CASSGGLAYNEQFF. The CDR3 region has the DNA TGCGCCAGCAGTGGGGGACTAGCGTACAATGAGCAGTTCTTC.